Shown below are 27 T cell receptor beta chains from a single sample sequenced in a study of shared clonotypes between healthy human individuals. The assay was immunoSEQ multiplex PCR, and TCRdb's table has in-frame clones only and misses some. The sample lists approximately 940,000 clones, 60% to 85% occurring once. Sequenced sample: memory CD4+ T cells sorted from blood. The subset denotes: CD45RA-negative fraction. The receptors come from a man aged 18 to 30 in good health.

V gene TRBV4-1 combines with J gene TRBJ1-5, with TRBD1 identical over 10 bases. The germline V gene has CDR1 MGHRA and CDR2 YSYEKL. V lost 2 bases, J lost 3 bases, and 4 bases stayed unmatched. CDR3 length: 16 residues. The CDR3 reads CASSQLTGGNNQPQHF. The CDR3 DNA sequence: TGCGCCAGCAGCCAATTGACAGGGGGCAACAATCAGCCCCAGCATTTT.

Worth noting for this clone: A far larger clone is just one base off, so this is likely a read error. This chain links TRBV7-9 with TRBJ2-2; D assignment may be TRBD1 or TRBD2 (5 bases each). The V end lost 5 bases, the J end lost 4 bases, and 17 bases lay between the germline ends. Germline values: CDR1 SEHNR, CDR2 FQNEAQ (reference sequence). CDR3 length: 16 amino acids. The CDR3 nucleotides are TGTGCCAGCAGCAGGAGGAATCAGGGAAGCACCGGGGAGCTGTTTTTT. Its protein is CASSRRNQGSTGELFF.

The chain recombines TRBV28 with TRBJ1-2; unclear D gene. Germline CDR1 and CDR2: MDHEN and SYDVKM. Trimming pared 1 base from V and 4 bases from J, leaving 13 bases between. The CDR3 length is 15 residues. The CDR3 DNA follows: TGTGCCAGCAGTTTATTGACGGGTCGGGGCTATGGCTACACCTTC. Its protein product is CASSLLTGRGYGYTF.

This clone has only a few counts. This chain connects TRBV4-3 to TRBJ1-1; D unresolved. V lost 0 bases to trimming and J lost 9 bases, with 11 bases between them. Germline CDR1 and CDR2: LGHNA and YSLEER. This CDR3 spans 13 amino acids. CDR3 region: CASSQDSRTKAFF. The CDR3, as DNA: TGCGCCAGCAGCCAAGATAGCAGGACTAAAGCTTTCTTT.

The CDR3 coding sequence is TGTGCCAGTAGGGCGAGCTCTACTTCCTACGAGCAGTACTTC. Amino acids: CASRASSTSYEQYF. The chain links TRBV19 to TRBJ2-7; D is undetermined. Deletions cut 6 bases from V and 1 base from J, with 13 bases between. The germline V gene encodes CDR1 LNHDA and CDR2 SQIVND (reference sequence). The CDR3 is 14 amino acids.

The genes are TRBV6-1 and TRBJ1-4, with no clear D. Germline V CDR1 and CDR2: MNHNS, SASEGT. This CDR3 contains 13 residues. V shed 4 bases and J shed 9 bases, with 12 bases lying between them. This chain's CDR3 is CASSGAPDKKLFF. DNA of the CDR3: TGTGCCAGCAGTGGAGCCCCTGACAAAAAACTGTTTTTT.

The chain employs TRBV30 and TRBJ1-6, with D possibly matching TRBD1 (5 bases). V lost 3 bases and J lost 9, with 12 bases in between. Germline V gene lookup returns CDR1 GTSNPN and CDR2 SVGIG (reference sequence). CDR3 length equals 13 residues. The CDR3: CAWRTLQGSPLHF. The CDR3 DNA reads as TGTGCCTGGAGGACCCTCCAGGGTTCACCCCTCCACTTT.

This clone was detected only a few times. V usage is TRBV6-1 and J usage is TRBJ1-5; 7 positions agree with TRBD1. In germline, CDR1 is MNHNS, CDR2 SASEGT. The CDR3 has 18 residues. The J segment lost 1 base and the V segment lost 0 bases, leaving 9 bases of the junction unmatched. Here the CDR3 DNA reads TGTGCCAGCAGTGAAGCCGGTCGAGGGGGCGAGAGCAATCAGCCCCAGCATTTT. This translates into CASSEAGRGGESNQPQHF.

V is TRBV7-9 and J is TRBJ1-6, with D possibly being TRBD1 (5 bases). Trimming shortened V by 0 bases and J by 8 bases, and 17 bases separated the two germline ends. Germline CDR1 and CDR2: SEHNR and FQNEAQ (reference sequence). The CDR3 totals 17 residues. CDR3 sequence: CASSLASHRSRDSPLHF. The CDR3 DNA sequence: TGTGCCAGCAGCTTAGCGTCACACAGGTCGAGGGATTCACCCCTCCACTTT.

V gene TRBV7-3 combines with J gene TRBJ1-6; D ambiguous. Trimming stripped 3 bases from V and 7 bases from J, with 7 bases between. This CDR3 is 13 amino acids long. Germline CDR1 and CDR2: SGHTA and FQGTGA. The CDR3 sequence is CASSFGGNSPLHF. The DNA for the CDR3 is TGTGCCAGCAGCTTCGGCGGGAATTCACCCCTCCACTTT.

This clone was seen a few times. The chain joins TRBV5-1 to TRBJ1-6; D is unresolved. Germline V gene sequence: CDR1 SGHRS, CDR2 YFSETQ. The CDR3 is 15 amino acids. V dropped 1 base and J dropped 3 bases, with 8 bases sitting between them. CDR3 nucleotide sequence: TGCGCCAGCAGCTTGACTAAGGGCTATAATTCACCCCTCCACTTT. It codes for CASSLTKGYNSPLHF.

This clone was detected only a few times. The rearrangement joins TRBV30 to TRBJ2-3; unclear D gene. The CDR3 is 14 amino acids. The V gene lost 0 bases and the J gene lost 6 bases, with 13 bases spanning the gap. Germline V gene lookup returns CDR1 GTSNPN and CDR2 SVGIG (reference sequence). As DNA, the CDR3 is TGTGCCTGGAGTGTACTGGAAGAGAGGGATACGCAGTATTTT. Protein sequence: CAWSVLEERDTQYF.

The rearrangement uses TRBV7-9 and TRBJ2-3; D is perhaps TRBD2 (5 bases). There are 15 residues in the CDR3. The V gene's germline CDR1 is SEHNR and CDR2 FQNEAQ (reference sequence). Trimming removed 1 base at V and 2 bases at J, with 10 bases between. CDR3 sequence (DNA): TGTGCCAGCAGCTTAGATACTAGAGTCACAGATACGCAGTATTTT. Protein product: CASSLDTRVTDTQYF.

The V call is TRBV5-1, the J call TRBJ2-5; 10 bases are shared with TRBD1. Germline V gene lookup returns CDR1 SGHRS and CDR2 YFSETQ. CDR3 length: 15 amino acids. V lost 3 bases to trimming and J lost 5 bases; unmatched junction nucleotides: 7. As DNA, the CDR3 is TGCGCCAGCAGCTCCGGGACAGGGGCCAGGGAGACCCAGTACTTC. Translating gives CASSSGTGARETQYF.

This sequence joins TRBV4-2 and TRBJ2-3, with TRBD2 matching over 15 bases. Trimming removed 0 bases from V and 6 bases from J; junction bases left unmatched: 7. CDR3 length: 18 residues. The germline V gene encodes CDR1 LGHNA and CDR2 YNFKEQ. CDR3 nucleotides: TGTGCCAGCAGCCAAGACACCGGACTAGCGGGGGGGCCGGATACGCAGTATTTT. Amino acid sequence: CASSQDTGLAGGPDTQYF.

This chain joins TRBV19 and TRBJ1-3; D not certain. In germline, CDR1 is LNHDA, CDR2 SQIVND (reference sequence). CDR3 size: 16 residues. Trimming removed 5 bases at V and 0 bases at J, with 14 bases between. As DNA, the CDR3 is TGTGCCAGTAGTCCACTTCGGACCAACTCTGGAAACACCATATATTTT. Amino acids: CASSPLRTNSGNTIYF.

Note on this clone: Other DNA sequences of this sample code for an identical CDR3. The chain combines TRBV5-1 with TRBJ2-7; TRBD1 matches 7 bases. From germline, CDR1 is SGHRS and CDR2 YFSETQ. The junction had 6 bases not matched to a gene; V was cut back by 4 bases and J by 2 bases. This CDR3 comprises 14 residues. CDR3 DNA sequence: TGCGCCAGCAGCCCAGGACAGGTAACCTACGAGCAGTACTTC. It encodes CASSPGQVTYEQYF.

This clone showed up just once. CDR3 nucleotides: TGCGCCAGCAGCTTGGGGGAAAATGAAAAACTGTTTTTT. Translation: CASSLGENEKLFF. The chain has TRBV5-1 and TRBJ1-4; no clear D. CDR1 is SGHRS, CDR2 YFSETQ, per germline. Between the trimmed V and J ends, which lost 0 bases and 5 bases, there was a span of 5 bases. This CDR3 is 13 amino acids long. The variable domain in full, with the rest retrieved from reference TRBV5-1 and TRBJ1-4, is KAGVTQTPRYLIKTRGQQVTLSCSPISGHRSVSWYQQTPGQGLQFLFEYFSETQRNKGNFPGRFSGRQFSNSRSEMNVSTLELGDSALYLCASSLGENEKLFFGSGTQLSVL.

The CDR3 DNA is TGTGCCAGCAGTGAAGCGCTGGCGATACGTGAGCAGTTCTTC. Amino acids: CASSEALAIREQFF. The V call is TRBV2, the J call TRBJ2-1; D is unclear. CDR1 SNHLY and CDR2 FYNNEI come from the germline V gene. This CDR3 has 14 amino acids. With 0 bases removed from V and 9 bases from J, the gap between germline ends came to 12 bases.

This clone was counted a few times. The chain uses TRBV27 and TRBJ2-6; 11 bases line up with TRBD2. Germline loops: CDR1 MNHEY, CDR2 SMNVEV (reference sequence). The CDR3 runs 17 residues. The V segment lost 6 bases and the J segment 3 bases; nucleotides outside the gene matches: 7. CDR3 sequence (DNA): TGTGCCAGCAGGCAACTAGCGGGAGTGGGTGGGGCCAACGTCCTGACTTTC. Translation: CASRQLAGVGGANVLTF.

The chain recombines TRBV5-4 with TRBJ1-6; D is ambiguous. This CDR3 region has 13 residues. The germline V and J ends were trimmed by 5 bases and 9 bases, with 12 bases remaining between them. The germline V gene encodes CDR1 SGHNT and CDR2 YYREEE (reference sequence). This chain's CDR3 is CASSRQLGSPLHF. In DNA form, the CDR3 reads TGTGCCAGCAGTAGGCAATTAGGTTCACCCCTCCACTTT.

The V call is TRBV2, the J call TRBJ1-1; TRBD1 aligns across 9 bases. Germline CDR1 is SNHLY and CDR2 is FYNNEI. V shed 6 bases and J 5 bases; nucleotides not matched to a gene: 7. The CDR3 is 14 amino acids. The CDR3 coding sequence is TGTGCCAGCAGCATGGACAGGGGACGGACTGAAGCTTTCTTT. It translates to CASSMDRGRTEAFF.

This clone came up many times. This chain joins TRBV19 and TRBJ1-1, with a possible D match to TRBD1 (6 bases). The CDR3 totals 13 residues. V was trimmed by 5 bases and J by 5 bases, leaving 12 bases between them. CDR1 and CDR2 (germline): LNHDA, SQIVND (reference sequence). The CDR3 DNA sequence: TGTGCCAGTAGTTACAGGGTTTGGACTGAAGCTTTCTTT. This gives the protein CASSYRVWTEAFF.

The chain employs TRBV4-1 and TRBJ1-2, with 12 bases lining up with TRBD1. V lost 3 bases to trimming and J lost 7 bases; unmatched junction nucleotides: 6. CDR1 and CDR2 from the germline V gene are MGHRA and YSYEKL. This CDR3 spans 15 amino acids. CDR3: CASSQAGQGAGGYTF. CDR3 DNA sequence: TGCGCCAGCAGCCAGGCGGGACAGGGGGCAGGTGGCTACACCTTC.

The chain carries TRBV6-5 and TRBJ1-2; tentatively, D is TRBD1 (6 bases). The CDR3 is 13 amino acids. The germline gives CDR1 MNHEY, CDR2 SVGAGI. Trimming pared 2 bases from V and 8 bases from J, leaving 12 bases between. CDR3 DNA: TGTGCCAGCAGTTACGGGGGGCGGGAGGGCTACACCTTC. This codes for CASSYGGREGYTF.

This chain uses TRBV2 with TRBJ2-7, with 10 bases that match TRBD2. V was clipped by 6 bases and J by 1 base; unmatched bases: 3. The CDR3 sequence is 14 residues long. The V gene's germline CDR1 is SNHLY and CDR2 FYNNEI. The CDR3 DNA is TGTGCCAGCAGGGTAGCGGGAGGATCCTACGAGCAGTACTTC. Residues: CASRVAGGSYEQYF.

There are a few counts of this clone. The chain carries TRBV19 and TRBJ1-1, with 8 bases matching TRBD1. After removal of 6 bases from V and 1 base from J, the junction contained 4 bases not matched to a gene. CDR3 length: 14 amino acids. Per the germline V gene, CDR1 is LNHDA and CDR2 is SQIVND (reference sequence). CDR3 amino acids: CASRAGTGNTEAFF. The CDR3 DNA sequence: TGTGCCAGTAGGGCCGGGACAGGGAACACTGAAGCTTTCTTT.